The sequence of this T cell receptor beta chain was determined in a study of identical twins. One entry per CDR3 protein, called by TCRdb with MiXCR from the 5' RACE reads. Of hundreds of thousands of distinct CDR3 sequences listed, 6% to 6.5% are singletons. This TCR came from a man younger than 35 in good health. The sequencing sample was made of naive T cells sorted from blood.

The CDR3 sequence: CASSSSGRVEETQYF. The CDR3 DNA sequence: TGTGCCAGCAGCTCTAGCGGGAGGGTTGAAGAGACCCAGTACTTC. The V gene is TRBV7-9, the J gene TRBJ2-5; 12 bases align to TRBD2. Trimming took 4 bases from V and 3 from J; bases not matched to a gene: 3. Per the germline V gene, CDR1 is SEHNR and CDR2 is FQNEAQ (reference sequence). This CDR3 region has 15 residues.